This is a list of T cell receptor beta chains from one sample in a study of T cell repertoires in cytomegalovirus infection. TCRdb re-derived calls from the reads in MiXCR, one entry per CDR3 protein. The table lists 6,000 or so distinct CDR3 sequences, 50% to 60% of them singletons. No antigen has been identified for these receptors. Specimen: PBMCs, sequenced either directly or after in vitro stimulation (not recorded which). The receptor source for this set is a human donor in good health (CMV status not recorded). Some clones in this sample may be carry-over from other donors' samples. CDR3s include the opening cysteine and the closing phenylalanine or tryptophan. The D gene is left open where the match is weak. The size field is filled for only some rows; it gives once, few, many or a size class.

V	size	D	J	DNA	CDR3
TRBV6-5	-	TRBD2	TRBJ2-3	TGTGCCAGCAGTTACTCAGCGCTAGCGGGAGATGCATATACGAAGTATTGG	CASSYSALAGDAYTKYW
TRBV7-2	-	TRBD2	TRBJ2-3	TGTGCCAGCAGCCTCGGGACTAGCTGGGCAGATACGCAGTATTTT	CASSLGTSWADTQYF
TRBV28	many	-	TRBJ1-3	TGTGCCAGCAGTTTCGGCGGAGATCCCTCTGGAAACACCATATATTTT	CASSFGGDPSGNTIYF
TRBV19	many	-	TRBJ2-3	TGTGCCAGTAGTGCTACGAGCACAGATACGCAGTATTTT	CASSATSTDTQYF
TRBV6-8	few	TRBD1	TRBJ1-5	TGTGCCAGCAGCTTGGGACAGAAGAATCAGCCCCGGAATTTT	CASSLGQKNQPRNF
TRBV28	-	-	TRBJ2-7	TGTGCCATCGCTCACACCCAACTAGACTACGAGCAGTACTTC	CAIAHTQLDYEQYF
TRBV28	-	-	TRBJ2-3	TGTGCCAGCAGTTTATGGGGGTCAGATACGCAGTATTTT	CASSLWGSDTQYF
TRBV7-3	many	-	TRBJ2-1	TGTGCCAGCAGCTTAGGGAGTTACAATGAGCAGTTCTTC	CASSLGSYNEQFF
TRBV5-3	once	TRBD1	TRBJ2-7	TGTGCCAGCAGCCTGGGACAGGGGTCGTCCTACGAGCAGTACTTC	CASSLGQGSSYEQYF
TRBV27	-	TRBD1	TRBJ2-3	TGTGCCAGCAGTCTTTGGACAGGGTCCACAGATACGCAGTATTTT	CASSLWTGSTDTQYF
TRBV2	few	-	TRBJ1-4	TGTGCCAGCAGAAATAGAGTGGGGAATGAAAAACTGTTTTTT	CASRNRVGNEKLFF
TRBV7-2	few	-	TRBJ2-5	TGTTCCAGCAGCTTAAGAGGAGCTAGCGTGATACCCGAAGGGGAGACCCAGTACTTC	CSSSLRGASVIPEGETQYF
TRBV15	-	-	TRBJ1-5	TGTGCCACCAGCAGAACACAAGGGACCGTAGCTCAGCCCCAGCATTTT	CATSRTQGTVAQPQHF
TRBV7-9	few	-	TRBJ1-1	TGTGCCAGCAGCCAGACCTGGGAACCTGAAGCTTTCTTT	CASSQTWEPEAFF
TRBV29-1	-	TRBD1	TRBJ1-1	TGCAGCGCGAGGGGGACAGGGCCATCTGACGCTTTCTTT	CSARGTGPSDAFF
TRBV18	-	TRBD2	TRBJ2-1	TGTGCCAGCTCACCACCCTGGCGGGGGGTCTACAATGAGCAGTTCTTC	CASSPPWRGVYNEQFF
TRBV29-1	many	-	TRBJ2-1	TGCAGCGTTGATTACGGGTACAATGAGCAGTTCTTC	CSVDYGYNEQFF
TRBV28	-	-	TRBJ1-5	TGTGACAGCAGGCCGACACTCTATAGCAATCAGCCCCATAATTTT	CDSRPTLYSNQPHNF
TRBV7-9	few	TRBD1	TRBJ1-2	TGTGCCAGCAGCACACAGGGGAGACACTATGGCTACACCTTC	CASSTQGRHYGYTF
TRBV28	-	-	TRBJ2-7	TGTGCCAGCACTCCCACCCAACTAGACTACGAGACGTCCTTC	CASTPTQLDYETSF
TRBV6-2/TRBV6-3	-	-	TRBJ1-1	TGTGCCAGCAGTGCCCCAGAACCGAACACTGAATCGTTCTTT	CASSAPEPNTESFF
TRBV7-6	once	TRBD1	TRBJ1-1	TGTGCCAGCAGCTTAGGGAGGGGGCCCTTAGTTGAAGCTTTCTTT	CASSLGRGPLVEAFF
TRBV7-2	-	-	TRBJ1-2	TGTGCCAGCAGCTTAGAATCTTCCTATGGCTACACCTTC	CASSLESSYGYTF
TRBV7-2	once	-	TRBJ2-5	TGTGCCAGCAGCTTATTCACCAAAACGGAGACCCAGTACTTC	CASSLFTKTETQYF